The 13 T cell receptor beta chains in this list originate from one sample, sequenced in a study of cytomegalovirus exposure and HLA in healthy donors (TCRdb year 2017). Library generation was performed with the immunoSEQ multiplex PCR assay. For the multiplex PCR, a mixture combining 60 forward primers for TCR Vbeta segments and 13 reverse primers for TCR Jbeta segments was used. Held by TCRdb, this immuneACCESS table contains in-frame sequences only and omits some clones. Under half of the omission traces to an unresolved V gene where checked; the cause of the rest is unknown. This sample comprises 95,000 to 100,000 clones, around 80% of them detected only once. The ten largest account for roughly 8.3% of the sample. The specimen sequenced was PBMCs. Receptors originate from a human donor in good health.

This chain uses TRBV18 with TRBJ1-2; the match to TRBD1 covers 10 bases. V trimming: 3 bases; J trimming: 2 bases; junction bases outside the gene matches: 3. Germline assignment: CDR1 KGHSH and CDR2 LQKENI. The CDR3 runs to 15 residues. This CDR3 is CASSPGTGVNYGYTF. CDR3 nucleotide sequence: TGTGCCAGCTCACCTGGGACAGGGGTAAACTATGGCTACACCTTC.

The CDR3 reads CASSQGPPSYEQYF. CDR3 coding DNA: TGTGCCAGCAGTCAGGGGCCCCCCTCCTACGAGCAGTACTTC. The V and J genes are TRBV2 and TRBJ2-7; a possible D gene is TRBD1 (6 bases). The germline gives CDR1 SNHLY, CDR2 FYNNEI. V was trimmed by 5 bases and J by 0 bases, leaving 11 bases between them. The CDR3 length is 14 residues.

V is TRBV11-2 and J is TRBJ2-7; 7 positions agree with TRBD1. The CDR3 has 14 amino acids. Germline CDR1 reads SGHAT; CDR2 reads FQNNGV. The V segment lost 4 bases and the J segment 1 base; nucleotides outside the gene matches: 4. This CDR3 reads CASSWDSQSYEQYF. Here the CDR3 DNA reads TGTGCCAGCAGCTGGGACAGCCAATCCTACGAGCAGTACTTC.

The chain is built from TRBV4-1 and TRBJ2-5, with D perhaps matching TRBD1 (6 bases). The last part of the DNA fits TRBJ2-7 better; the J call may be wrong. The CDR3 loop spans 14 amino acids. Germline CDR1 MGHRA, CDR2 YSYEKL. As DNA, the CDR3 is TGCGCCAGCAGCCCCAGACAGGTACCCTACGAGCAGTACTTC. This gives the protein CASSPRQVPYEQYF.

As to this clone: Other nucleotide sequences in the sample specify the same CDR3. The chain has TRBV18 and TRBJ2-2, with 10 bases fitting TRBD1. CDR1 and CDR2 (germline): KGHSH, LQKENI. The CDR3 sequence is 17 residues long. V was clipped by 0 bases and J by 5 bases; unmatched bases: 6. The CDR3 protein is CASSPPGTGAGTGELFF. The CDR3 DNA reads TGTGCCAGCTCACCACCTGGGACAGGGGCTGGGACCGGGGAGCTGTTTTTT.

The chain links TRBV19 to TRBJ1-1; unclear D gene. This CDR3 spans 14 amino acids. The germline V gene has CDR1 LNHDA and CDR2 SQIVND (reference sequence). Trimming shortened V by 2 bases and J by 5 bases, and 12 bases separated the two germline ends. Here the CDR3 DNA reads TGTGCCAGTAGTATAATCGGCCGGCGGACTGAAGCTTTCTTT. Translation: CASSIIGRRTEAFF. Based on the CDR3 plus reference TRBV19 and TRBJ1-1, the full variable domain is DGGITQSPKYLFRKEGQNVTLSCEQNLNHDAMYWYRQDPGQGLRLIYYSQIVNDFQKGDIAEGYSVSREKKESFPLTVTSAQKNPTAFYLCASSIIGRRTEAFFGQGTRLTVV.

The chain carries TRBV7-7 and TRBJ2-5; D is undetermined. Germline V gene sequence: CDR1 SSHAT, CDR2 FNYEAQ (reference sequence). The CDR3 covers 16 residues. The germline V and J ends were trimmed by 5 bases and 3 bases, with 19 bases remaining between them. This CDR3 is CASSPILHAEKETQYF. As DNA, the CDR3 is TGTGCCAGCAGCCCCATTCTCCATGCGGAAAAAGAGACCCAGTACTTC. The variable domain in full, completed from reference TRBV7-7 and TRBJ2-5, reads GAGVSQSPRYKVTKRGQDVTLRCDPISSHATLYWYQQALGQGPEFLTYFNYEAQPDKSGLPSDRFSAERPEGSISTLTIQRTEQRDSAMYRCASSPILHAEKETQYFGPGTRLLVL.

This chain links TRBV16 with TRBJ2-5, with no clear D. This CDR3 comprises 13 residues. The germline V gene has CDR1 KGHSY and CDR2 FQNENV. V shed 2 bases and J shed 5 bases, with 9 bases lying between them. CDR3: CASSQQVRETQYF. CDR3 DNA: TGTGCCAGCAGCCAACAAGTTCGGGAGACCCAGTACTTC. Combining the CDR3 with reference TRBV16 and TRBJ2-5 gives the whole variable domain GEEVAQTPKHLVRGEGQKAKLYCAPIKGHSYVFWYQQVLKNEFKFLISFQNENVFDETGMPKERFSAKCLPNSPCSLEIQATKLEDSAVYFCASSQQVRETQYFGPGTRLLVL.

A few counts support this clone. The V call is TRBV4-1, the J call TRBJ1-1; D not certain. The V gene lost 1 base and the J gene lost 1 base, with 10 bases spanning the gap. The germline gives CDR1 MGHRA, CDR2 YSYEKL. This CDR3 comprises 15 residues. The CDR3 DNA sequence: TGCGCCAGCAGCCAAGTTGCGCAGGAGAACACTGAAGCTTTCTTT. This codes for CASSQVAQENTEAFF.

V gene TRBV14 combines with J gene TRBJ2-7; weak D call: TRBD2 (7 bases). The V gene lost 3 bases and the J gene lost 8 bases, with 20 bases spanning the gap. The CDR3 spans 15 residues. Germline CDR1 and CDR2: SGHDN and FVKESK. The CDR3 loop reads CASSHHGGGPGQQYF. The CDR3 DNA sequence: TGTGCCAGCAGCCACCATGGGGGGGGCCCAGGTCAGCAGTACTTC.

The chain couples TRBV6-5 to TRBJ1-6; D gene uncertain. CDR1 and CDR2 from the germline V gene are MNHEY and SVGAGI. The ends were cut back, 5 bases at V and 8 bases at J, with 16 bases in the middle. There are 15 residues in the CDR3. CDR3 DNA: TGTGCCAGCAGTACGGCTCTACGCCAGGATTCACCCCTCCACTTT. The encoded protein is CASSTALRQDSPLHF.

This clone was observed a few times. CDR3: CASSEGGTVEYEQYF. CDR3 coding DNA: TGTGCCAGCAGTGAAGGGGGGACTGTAGAATACGAGCAGTACTTC. This chain uses TRBV2 with TRBJ2-7, with D perhaps TRBD2 (6 bases). Per the germline V gene, CDR1 is SNHLY and CDR2 is FYNNEI. With 1 base removed from V and 4 bases from J, the gap between germline ends came to 14 bases. The CDR3 runs 15 residues.

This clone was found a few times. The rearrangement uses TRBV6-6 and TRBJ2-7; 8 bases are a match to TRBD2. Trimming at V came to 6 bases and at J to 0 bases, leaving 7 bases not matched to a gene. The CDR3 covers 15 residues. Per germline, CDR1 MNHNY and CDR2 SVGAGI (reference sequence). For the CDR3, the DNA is TGTGCCAGCAGAAGACTAGCGTCGAGCTCCTACGAGCAGTACTTC. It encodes CASRRLASSSYEQYF.